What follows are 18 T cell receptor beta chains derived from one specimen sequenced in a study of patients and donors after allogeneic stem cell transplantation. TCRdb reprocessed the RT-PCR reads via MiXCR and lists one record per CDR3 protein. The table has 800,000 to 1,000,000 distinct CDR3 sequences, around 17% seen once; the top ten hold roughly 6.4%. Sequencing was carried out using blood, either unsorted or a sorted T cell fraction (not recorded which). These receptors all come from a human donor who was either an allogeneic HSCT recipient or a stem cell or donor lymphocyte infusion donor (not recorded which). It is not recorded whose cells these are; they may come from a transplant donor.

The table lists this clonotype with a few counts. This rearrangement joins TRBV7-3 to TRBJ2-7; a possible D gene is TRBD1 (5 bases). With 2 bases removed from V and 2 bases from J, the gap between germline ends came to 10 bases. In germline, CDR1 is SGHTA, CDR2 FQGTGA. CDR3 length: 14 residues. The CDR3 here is CASSLGAQPYEQYF. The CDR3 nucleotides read TGTGCCAGCAGCTTAGGGGCGCAGCCCTACGAGCAGTACTTC. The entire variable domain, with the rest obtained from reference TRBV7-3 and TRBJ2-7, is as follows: GAGVSQTPSNKVTEKGKYVELRCDPISGHTALYWYRQSLGQGPEFLIYFQGTGAADDSGLPNDRFFAVRPEGSVSTLKIQRTERGDSAVYLCASSLGAQPYEQYFGPGTRLTVT.

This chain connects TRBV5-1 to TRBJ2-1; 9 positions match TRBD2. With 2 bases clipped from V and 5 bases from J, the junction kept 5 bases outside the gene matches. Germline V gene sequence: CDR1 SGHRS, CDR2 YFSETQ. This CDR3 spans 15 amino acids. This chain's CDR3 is CASSFTSGLNNEQFF. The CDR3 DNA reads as TGCGCCAGCAGCTTCACTAGCGGGCTTAACAATGAGCAGTTCTTC. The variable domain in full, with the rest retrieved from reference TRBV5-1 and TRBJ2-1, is KAGVTQTPRYLIKTRGQQVTLSCSPISGHRSVSWYQQTPGQGLQFLFEYFSETQRNKGNFPGRFSGRQFSNSRSEMNVSTLELGDSALYLCASSFTSGLNNEQFFGPGTRLTVL.

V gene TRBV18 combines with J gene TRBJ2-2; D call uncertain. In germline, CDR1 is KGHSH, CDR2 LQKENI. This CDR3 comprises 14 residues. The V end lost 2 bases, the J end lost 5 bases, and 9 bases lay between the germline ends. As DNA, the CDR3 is TGTGCCAGCTCACCAAAGGGCGGAACCGGGGAGCTGTTTTTT. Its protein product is CASSPKGGTGELFF.

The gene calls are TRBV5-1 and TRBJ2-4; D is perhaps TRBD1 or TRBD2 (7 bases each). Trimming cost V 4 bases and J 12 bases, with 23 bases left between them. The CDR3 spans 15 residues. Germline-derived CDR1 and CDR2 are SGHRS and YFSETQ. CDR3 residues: CASSPQGGSMETQYF. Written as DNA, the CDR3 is TGCGCCAGCAGCCCGCAGGGGGGGTCCATGGAGACTCAGTACTTC.

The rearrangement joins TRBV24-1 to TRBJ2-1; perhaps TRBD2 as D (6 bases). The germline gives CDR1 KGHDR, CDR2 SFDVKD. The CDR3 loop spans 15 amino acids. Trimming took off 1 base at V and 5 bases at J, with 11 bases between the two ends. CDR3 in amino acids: CATSDFPSVNNEQFF. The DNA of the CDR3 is TGTGCCACCAGTGATTTTCCTAGCGTGAACAATGAGCAGTTCTTC.

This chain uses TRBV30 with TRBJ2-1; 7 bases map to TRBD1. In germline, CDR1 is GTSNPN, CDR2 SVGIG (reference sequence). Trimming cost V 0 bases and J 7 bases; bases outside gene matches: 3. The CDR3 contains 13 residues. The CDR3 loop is CAWSVHRGNEQFF. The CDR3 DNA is TGTGCCTGGAGTGTACACAGGGGAAATGAGCAGTTCTTC.

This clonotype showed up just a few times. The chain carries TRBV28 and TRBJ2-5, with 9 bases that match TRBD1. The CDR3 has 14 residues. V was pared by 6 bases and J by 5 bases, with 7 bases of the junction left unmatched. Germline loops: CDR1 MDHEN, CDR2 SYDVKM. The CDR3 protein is CASRNTGGRETQYF. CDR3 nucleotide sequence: TGTGCCAGCAGAAATACAGGGGGCAGGGAGACCCAGTACTTC.

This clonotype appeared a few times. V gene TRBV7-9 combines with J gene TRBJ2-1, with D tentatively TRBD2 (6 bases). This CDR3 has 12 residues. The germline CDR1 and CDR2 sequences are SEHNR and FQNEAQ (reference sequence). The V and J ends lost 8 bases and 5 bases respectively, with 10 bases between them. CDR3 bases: TGTGCCAGCTGGAGGGGAAACAATGAGCAGTTCTTC. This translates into CASWRGNNEQFF.

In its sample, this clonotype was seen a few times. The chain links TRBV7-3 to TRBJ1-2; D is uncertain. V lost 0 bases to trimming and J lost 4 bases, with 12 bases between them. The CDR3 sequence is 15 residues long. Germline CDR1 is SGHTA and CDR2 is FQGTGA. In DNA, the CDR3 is TGTGCCAGCAGCTTAACCGGTGGGCAACGCTATGGCTACACCTTC. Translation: CASSLTGGQRYGYTF.

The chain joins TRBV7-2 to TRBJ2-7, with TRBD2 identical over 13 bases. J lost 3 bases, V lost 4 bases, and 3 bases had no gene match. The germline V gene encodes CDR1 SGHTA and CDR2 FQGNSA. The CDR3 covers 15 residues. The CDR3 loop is CASSWGLAGIYEQYF. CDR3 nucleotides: TGTGCCAGCAGCTGGGGACTAGCGGGGATCTACGAGCAGTACTTC.

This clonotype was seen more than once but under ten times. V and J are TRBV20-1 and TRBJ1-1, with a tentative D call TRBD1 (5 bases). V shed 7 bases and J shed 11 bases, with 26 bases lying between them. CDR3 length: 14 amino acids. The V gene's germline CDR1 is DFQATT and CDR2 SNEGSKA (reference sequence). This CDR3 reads CSVLLIASRGGAFF. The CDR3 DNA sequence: TGCAGTGTCCTCCTGATAGCTTCACGGGGGGGTGCTTTCTTT.

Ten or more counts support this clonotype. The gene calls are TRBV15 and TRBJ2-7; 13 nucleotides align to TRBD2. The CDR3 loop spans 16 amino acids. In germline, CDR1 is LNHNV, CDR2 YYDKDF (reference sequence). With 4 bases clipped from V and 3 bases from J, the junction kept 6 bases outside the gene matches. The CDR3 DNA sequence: TGTGCCACCAGCAATAAAGGACTAGCGGGAGTCTACGAGCAGTACTTC. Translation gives CATSNKGLAGVYEQYF.

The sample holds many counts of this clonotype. CDR3 DNA sequence: TGTGCCAGCAGTGTCGCACGGACAGGGGTGGGTGGCTACACCTTC. Its protein product is CASSVARTGVGGYTF. The V gene is TRBV12-3 or TRBV12-4, the J gene TRBJ1-2; 9 nucleotides align to TRBD1. The CDR3 contains 15 residues. Unmatched junction bases numbered 11, after V lost 5 bases and J lost 7 bases.

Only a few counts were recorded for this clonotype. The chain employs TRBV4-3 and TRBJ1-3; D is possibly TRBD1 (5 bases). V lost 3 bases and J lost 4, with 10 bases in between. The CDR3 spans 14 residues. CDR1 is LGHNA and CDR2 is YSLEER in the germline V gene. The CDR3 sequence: CASSQEGLGNTIYF. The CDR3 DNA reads TGCGCCAGCAGCCAGGAGGGGCTAGGAAACACCATATATTTT.

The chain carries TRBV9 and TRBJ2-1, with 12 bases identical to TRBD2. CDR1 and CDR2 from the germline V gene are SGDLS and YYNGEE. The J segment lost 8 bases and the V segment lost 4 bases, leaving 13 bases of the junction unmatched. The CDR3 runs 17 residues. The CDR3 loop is CASSLMTSGRKLDEQFF. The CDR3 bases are TGTGCCAGCAGCCTGATGACTAGCGGGAGAAAGTTGGATGAGCAGTTCTTC. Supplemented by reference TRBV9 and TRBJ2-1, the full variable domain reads DSGVTQTPKHLITATGQRVTLRCSPRSGDLSVYWYQQSLDQGLQFLIQYYNGEERAKGNILERFSAQQFPDLHSELNLSSLELGDSALYFCASSLMTSGRKLDEQFFGPGTRLTVL.

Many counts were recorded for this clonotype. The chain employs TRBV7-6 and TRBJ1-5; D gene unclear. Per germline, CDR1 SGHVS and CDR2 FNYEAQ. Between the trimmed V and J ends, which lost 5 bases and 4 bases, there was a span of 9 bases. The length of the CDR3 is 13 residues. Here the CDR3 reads CASSRSGNQPQHF. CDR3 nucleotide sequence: TGTGCCAGCAGCCGTAGTGGGAATCAGCCCCAGCATTTT.

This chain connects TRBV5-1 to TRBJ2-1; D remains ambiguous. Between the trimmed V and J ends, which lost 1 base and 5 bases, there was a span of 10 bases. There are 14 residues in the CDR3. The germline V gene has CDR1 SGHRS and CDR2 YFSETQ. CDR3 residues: CASSLLGINNEQFF. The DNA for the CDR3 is TGCGCCAGCAGCTTGTTAGGGATCAACAATGAGCAGTTCTTC.

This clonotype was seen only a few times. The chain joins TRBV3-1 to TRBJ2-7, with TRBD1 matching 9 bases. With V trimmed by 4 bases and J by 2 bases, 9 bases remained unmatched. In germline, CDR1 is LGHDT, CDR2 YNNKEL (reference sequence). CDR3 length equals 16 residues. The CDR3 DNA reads TGTGCCAGCAGCCCAATGACGGGACAGGGAACCTACGAGCAGTACTTC. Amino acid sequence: CASSPMTGQGTYEQYF.